Below, one T cell receptor (beta chain) is given with its context. This sample stems from a study of early T cells in non-severe SARS-CoV-2 infection. TCRdb reprocessed the 5' RACE reads with MiXCR, giving one entry per CDR3 protein. The repertoire holds tens of thousands of distinct CDR3 sequences, about 12% seen once, with approximately 4.8% in the top ten. The CDR3 is 15 amino acids. Deletions cut 1 base from V and 4 bases from J, with 12 bases between. CDR1 SGHRS and CDR2 YFSETQ come from the germline V gene. The sequence derives from an adult who was a healthcare worker with PCR-confirmed SARS-CoV-2 infection or an uninfected control (not recorded which). The chain carries TRBV5-1 and TRBJ1-3; no clear D gene. The source material was whole blood. This CDR3 reads CASSLWPGGGNTIYF. In nucleotides, the CDR3 is TGCGCCAGCAGCTTGTGGCCGGGAGGGGGAAACACCATATATTTT.